One and the same sample provided the 2 T cell receptor beta chains below, sequenced in a study of graft-versus-host responses after intestinal transplantation. Here immunoSEQ multiplex PCR was the method, and the copy in TCRdb shows in-frame clones only, minus some. Here the sample spans under 95,000 clones, around 83% being singletons. Antigens of these TCRs are unknown. The source was unstimulated CD4+ T cells sorted from spleen or lymph node cells, collected before intestinal transplant. The receptors come from a human donor who received an intestinal transplant.

V gene TRBV7-9 combines with J gene TRBJ2-7; TRBD1 matches at 7 bases. This CDR3 is 14 amino acids long. The V segment lost 3 bases and the J segment 4 bases; nucleotides outside the gene matches: 6. Per germline, CDR1 SEHNR and CDR2 FQNEAQ (reference sequence). CDR3 loop: CASSFTGVLYEQYF. CDR3 bases: TGTGCCAGCAGCTTTACAGGGGTCTTATACGAGCAGTACTTC.

The chain recombines TRBV28 with TRBJ1-1; D might be TRBD1 (5 bases). The CDR3 covers 15 residues. The V end was cut by 6 bases, the J end by 2 bases, with 16 bases between. Germline loops: CDR1 MDHEN, CDR2 SYDVKM. CDR3 loop: CASSRRQKGNTEAFF. CDR3 bases: TGTGCCAGCAGCCGTCGACAGAAAGGAAACACTGAAGCTTTCTTT.